This T cell receptor (beta chain) was retrieved from a study of breast tumors, draining lymph nodes, adjacent tissues. Points from the study as a whole: Luminal-like breast cancer showed significantly greater tumor-nontumor repertoire similarity than basal-like breast cancer did. Data only fit, rather than demonstrated, lymph node origin of most tumor T cells. Tumor TCR diversity was below lymph nodes but above nontumor tissue.

TCRdb re-called the multiplex PCR reads with MiXCR, one entry per CDR3 protein. This sample has about 130,000 distinct CDR3 sequences, with approximately 22% found just once. The lymph nodes were axillary draining lymph nodes from breast cancer patients. This clonotype was found many times. Its target is unknown. This TCR came from a female donor with breast cancer. Some clones in this sample may be carry-over from other donors' samples. The specimen sequenced was axillary lymph node tissue.

CDR3 DNA: TGTGCCAGCAGCCCGAGAGGCGGGAGGAATCACGGGGAGCTGTTTTTT. Its translation is CASSPRGGRNHGELFF. The chain carries TRBV7-9 and TRBJ2-2; the match to TRBD2 covers 8 bases. CDR1 is SEHNR, CDR2 FQNEAQ, per germline (reference sequence). CDR3 length: 16 residues. V was clipped by 5 bases and J by 7 bases; unmatched bases: 12.